Presented here are 32 T cell receptor beta chains from one specimen sequenced in a study of shared clonotypes between healthy human individuals. This table comes from immunoSEQ multiplex PCR, and its TCRdb copy is limited to in-frame clones, with some not included. The data contain 2.3 million or so clones, 85% to 95% of them singletons. The specimen was naive CD4+ T cells from PBMCs. Specified subset: CD45RA+ positively selected. The receptors derive from a man between 18 and 29 years old in good health. Some clones in this sample may be carry-over from other donors' samples.

Details on this clone: The same CDR3 is also encoded by other DNA sequences in this sample. The chain combines TRBV20-1 with TRBJ1-5, with D hard to call. This CDR3 has 11 amino acids. Germline V gene sequence: CDR1 DFQATT, CDR2 SNEGSKA (reference sequence). V gave up 0 bases and J gave up 5 bases, with 2 bases separating them. The CDR3: CSARDDQPQHF. CDR3 coding DNA: TGCAGTGCTAGAGACGATCAGCCCCAGCATTTT.

This rearrangement joins TRBV18 to TRBJ2-6; D uncertain. Germline CDR1 and CDR2: KGHSH and LQKENI. The V end was cut by 0 bases, the J end by 3 bases, with 9 bases between. There are 16 residues in the CDR3. CDR3 region: CASSPPTGYGANVLTF. CDR3 sequence (DNA): TGTGCCAGCTCACCACCAACGGGCTATGGGGCCAACGTCCTGACTTTC.

This clone occurred once. The V gene is TRBV4-3, the J gene TRBJ2-3; D remains ambiguous. Germline V gene sequence: CDR1 LGHNA, CDR2 YSLEER. With 0 bases removed from V and 0 bases from J, the gap between germline ends came to 10 bases. This CDR3 is built from 16 residues. CDR3: CASSQDQVASTDTQYF. The CDR3 nucleotides read TGCGCCAGCAGCCAAGATCAAGTGGCCAGCACAGATACGCAGTATTTT.

This clone was counted once. The V call is TRBV28, the J call TRBJ1-2, with D possibly TRBD1 on 6 matching bases. Germline CDR1 and CDR2: MDHEN and SYDVKM. There are 16 residues in the CDR3. V lost 4 bases and J lost 7, with 22 bases in between. This CDR3 is CASSWGSVGHYGGYTF. CDR3 nucleotides: TGTGCCAGCAGTTGGGGGTCGGTGGGACATTATGGTGGCTACACCTTC.

The genes are TRBV28 and TRBJ2-2; 7 bases align to TRBD2. Germline values: CDR1 MDHEN, CDR2 SYDVKM. There are 17 residues in the CDR3. J lost 5 bases, V lost 5 bases, and 14 bases had no gene match. CDR3: CASSPPGGRALTGELFF. In DNA form, the CDR3 reads TGTGCCAGCAGTCCCCCCGGTGGGAGGGCCTTAACCGGGGAGCTGTTTTTT. Using reference TRBV28 and TRBJ2-2 for the parts outside the CDR3, the full variable domain is DVKVTQSSRYLVKRTGEKVFLECVQDMDHENMFWYRQDPGLGLRLIYFSYDVKMKEKGDIPEGYSVSREKKERFSLILESASTNQTSMYLCASSPPGGRALTGELFFGEGSRLTVL.

The chain joins TRBV19 to TRBJ2-3; 11 bases map to TRBD2. Germline loops: CDR1 LNHDA, CDR2 SQIVND (reference sequence). The CDR3 runs 14 residues. With V trimmed by 7 bases and J by 4 bases, 4 bases remained unmatched. The CDR3 region is CASNSGRGADTQYF. The CDR3 nucleotides are TGTGCCAGTAATAGCGGGAGGGGGGCAGATACGCAGTATTTT.

CDR3 protein: CASSIVATGKAKNIQYF. As DNA, the CDR3 is TGTGCCAGTAGTATAGTGGCGACAGGGAAAGCCAAAAACATTCAGTACTTC. The chain recombines TRBV19 with TRBJ2-4; TRBD1 agrees at 7 bases. The ends lost 1 base at V and 0 bases at J; junction bases unmatched: 6. Germline values: CDR1 LNHDA, CDR2 SQIVND (reference sequence). This CDR3 has 17 residues.

The sample holds one count of this clone. The chain joins TRBV28 to TRBJ2-7; D possibly corresponds to TRBD1 (6 bases). Trimming took 6 bases from V and 2 from J, leaving 11 bases between them. CDR1 is MDHEN, CDR2 SYDVKM, per germline. The CDR3 consists of 13 residues. The CDR3 nucleotides are TGTGCCAGCAGGATCGGACAGACCTACGAGCAGTACTTC. Translating it yields CASRIGQTYEQYF.

The rearrangement uses TRBV2 and TRBJ1-3; D call uncertain. Deletions cut 7 bases from V and 4 bases from J, with 5 bases between. The CDR3 has 11 residues. From germline, CDR1 is SNHLY and CDR2 FYNNEI. This CDR3 reads CASTTGNTIYF. Here the CDR3 DNA reads TGTGCCAGCACCACAGGAAACACCATATATTTT.

The CDR3 loop is CSVEDPPVRGWGAFF. CDR3 bases: TGCAGCGTTGAAGACCCCCCGGTCAGGGGGTGGGGAGCTTTCTTT. The chain has TRBV29-1 and TRBJ1-1; 7 nucleotides match TRBD1. Germline trimming cut 0 bases from V and 10 bases from J; bases unmatched to any gene: 14. Germline CDR1 and CDR2: SQVTM and ANQGSEA. CDR3 length: 15 residues.

The DNA of the CDR3 is TGTGCCAGTATCCGAAGGAACACTGAAGCTTTCTTT. This codes for CASIRRNTEAFF. V and J are TRBV19 and TRBJ1-1; D gene uncertain. V shed 7 bases and J shed 1 base, with 7 bases lying between them. Germline V gives CDR1 LNHDA, CDR2 SQIVND (reference sequence). The CDR3 has 12 amino acids.

CDR3 region: CASGVGFRETQYF. In DNA form, the CDR3 reads TGTGCCAGCGGGGTAGGGTTCAGAGAGACCCAGTACTTC. The chain combines TRBV5-8 with TRBJ2-5; no clear D gene. The length of the CDR3 is 13 residues. In germline, CDR1 is SGHTS, CDR2 YDEGEE. V lost 7 bases to trimming and J lost 4 bases, with 14 bases between them.

V gene TRBV15 combines with J gene TRBJ1-4; the D is unclear. The V end lost 0 bases, the J end lost 2 bases, and 10 bases lay between the germline ends. The CDR3 runs 16 residues. Germline assignment: CDR1 LNHNV and CDR2 YYDKDF (reference sequence). The CDR3 DNA follows: TGTGCCACCAGCAGAGATATCTGGCAGACTAATGAAAAACTGTTTTTT. Its translation: CATSRDIWQTNEKLFF.

In nucleotides, the CDR3 is TGTGCCAGCTCACCACAGGGTTTGTTTTACGAGCAGTACTTC. It specifies CASSPQGLFYEQYF. The V gene is TRBV18, the J gene TRBJ2-7, with unresolved D. Germline loops: CDR1 KGHSH, CDR2 LQKENI. Trimming left V 1 base short and J 4 bases short, with 11 bases between. The CDR3 is 14 amino acids.

The chain joins TRBV9 to TRBJ2-1; 12 bases match TRBD2. J was trimmed by 6 bases and V by 3 bases; bases with no gene match: 4. The CDR3 runs to 15 residues. Germline-derived CDR1 and CDR2 are SGDLS and YYNGEE. For the CDR3, the DNA is TGTGCCAGCAGCGCCCGGACTAGCGGGATCAATGAGCAGTTCTTC. Residues: CASSARTSGINEQFF.

CDR3 sequence reads: CASSGPGTLFSLNTGELFF. CDR3 nucleotides: TGTGCCAGCAGTGGACCCGGGACGCTTTTCAGCCTGAACACCGGGGAGCTGTTTTTT. V is TRBV6-1 and J is TRBJ2-2; either TRBD1 or TRBD2 may supply D (5 bases each). The CDR3 runs to 19 residues. Germline lookup yields CDR1 MNHNS and CDR2 SASEGT. Trimming pared 4 bases from V and 1 base from J, leaving 22 bases between.

The V and J genes are TRBV5-1 and TRBJ2-5; D is undetermined. This CDR3 comprises 12 residues. Germline values: CDR1 SGHRS, CDR2 YFSETQ. V lost 7 bases and J lost 0, with 7 bases in between. The DNA of the CDR3 is TGCGCCAGCCGACGGGACCAAGAGACCCAGTACTTC. Amino acids: CASRRDQETQYF.

The chain carries TRBV10-1 and TRBJ2-3, with D unclear. This CDR3 has 16 residues. CDR1 and CDR2 (germline): WNHNN, SYGVQD (reference sequence). Trimming cost V 3 bases and J 1 base, with 14 bases left between them. The CDR3 protein is CASSDPGPQGTDTQYF. As DNA, the CDR3 is TGCGCCAGCAGTGACCCTGGACCCCAGGGCACAGATACGCAGTATTTT.

CDR3 residues: CASSSVGAEGGTQYF. The CDR3, as DNA: TGCGCCAGCAGCTCGGTGGGGGCCGAGGGGGGTACGCAGTATTTT. The chain joins TRBV4-1 to TRBJ2-3; possibly TRBD1 or TRBD2 for D (6 bases each). The CDR3 totals 15 residues. From germline, CDR1 is MGHRA and CDR2 YSYEKL. V lost 5 bases to trimming and J lost 8 bases, with 20 bases between them.

The CDR3 DNA reads as TGTGCCAGCAGACCACCGGGAGGGGCCAACGTCCTGACTTTC. Protein product: CASRPPGGANVLTF. V gene TRBV28 combines with J gene TRBJ2-6; maybe TRBD2 (5 bases). Trimming shortened V by 6 bases and J by 4 bases, and 10 bases separated the two germline ends. The germline V gene has CDR1 MDHEN and CDR2 SYDVKM. This CDR3 is 14 amino acids long.

This sequence joins TRBV1 and TRBJ2-5; the listed D gene, TRBD2, was not tested against the DNA. TRBV1 is termed a pseudogene. CDR3 length equals 15 residues. The CDR3 coding sequence is TGCACCAGCAGCCAAGGGACTAGCGGGACCCAGACCCAGTACTTC. This gives the protein CTSSQGTSGTQTQYF.

This sequence joins TRBV7-9 and TRBJ2-1, with 7 bases lining up with TRBD2. J was trimmed by 4 bases and V by 5 bases; bases with no gene match: 17. Germline V gene sequence: CDR1 SEHNR, CDR2 FQNEAQ (reference sequence). The CDR3 consists of 18 residues. The CDR3 here is CASSAPSGNWGSYNEQFF. The CDR3 nucleotides read TGTGCCAGCAGCGCCCCGAGCGGGAATTGGGGTTCTTACAATGAGCAGTTCTTC. The variable domain in full, with the rest retrieved from reference TRBV7-9 and TRBJ2-1, is DTGVSQNPRHKITKRGQNVTFRCDPISEHNRLYWYRQTLGQGPEFLTYFQNEAQLEKSRLLSDRFSAERPKGSFSTLEIQRTEQGDSAMYLCASSAPSGNWGSYNEQFFGPGTRLTVL.

The chain uses TRBV5-1 and TRBJ2-7, with D hard to call. V lost 0 bases, J lost 7 bases, and 5 bases lay in between. The CDR3 runs 11 residues. Germline CDR1 SGHRS, CDR2 YFSETQ. This CDR3 reads CASSLGQEQYF. In DNA, the CDR3 is TGCGCCAGCAGCTTGGGGCAGGAGCAGTACTTC.

The V and J genes are TRBV18 and TRBJ2-7; no clear D gene. There are 14 residues in the CDR3. Germline V CDR1 and CDR2: KGHSH, LQKENI. V gave up 2 bases and J gave up 7 bases, with 15 bases separating them. CDR3 in amino acids: CASSPSSHREEQYF. The CDR3, as DNA: TGTGCCAGCTCACCAAGTTCGCACCGCGAGGAGCAGTACTTC.

This clone came up a few times. The gene calls are TRBV23-1 and TRBJ1-1; no reliable D call. TRBV23-1 is treated as an ORF (open reading frame) with a function not yet certain. The V end lost 7 bases, the J end lost 0 bases, and 12 bases lay between the germline ends. There are 14 residues in the CDR3. CDR3 sequence: CASINSVMNTEAFF. Here the CDR3 DNA reads TGCGCCAGCATCAATTCAGTAATGAACACTGAAGCTTTCTTT.

The count of this clone is one. At the DNA level, this CDR3 is encoded by other sequences in the same sample as well. The chain employs TRBV7-9 and TRBJ1-1, with D unclear. Germline V CDR1 and CDR2: SEHNR, FQNEAQ (reference sequence). V was trimmed by 1 base and J by 5 bases, leaving 8 bases between them. The CDR3 spans 13 residues. CDR3: CASSLVPGTEAFF. The DNA for the CDR3 is TGTGCCAGCAGCTTAGTTCCGGGTACTGAAGCTTTCTTT.

This chain links TRBV28 with TRBJ1-2, with D possibly being TRBD1 (5 bases). Germline V gene lookup returns CDR1 MDHEN and CDR2 SYDVKM. The CDR3 has 13 amino acids. V lost 6 bases and J 3 bases, leaving 11 bases between the germline ends. The CDR3 bases are TGTGCCAGCAGCCAGGGACGAGACTATGGCTACACCTTC. Protein product: CASSQGRDYGYTF.

The chain carries TRBV7-9 and TRBJ1-4; D is undetermined. The ends were cut back, 1 base at V and 4 bases at J, with 7 bases in the middle. The CDR3 is 14 amino acids. From germline, CDR1 is SEHNR and CDR2 FQNEAQ (reference sequence). The CDR3 protein is CASSLDLYNEKLFF. CDR3 nucleotide sequence: TGTGCCAGCAGCTTAGATTTGTATAATGAAAAACTGTTTTTT.

The chain recombines TRBV11-2 with TRBJ2-4; perhaps TRBD2 as D (5 bases). Germline V CDR1 and CDR2: SGHAT, FQNNGV. The CDR3 is made up of 15 amino acids. V was shortened by 5 bases and J by 0 bases, with 11 bases between the two germline ends. The CDR3 DNA sequence: TGTGCCAGCAGCCCCCTTCGGGGAGCCAAAAACATTCAGTACTTC. It encodes CASSPLRGAKNIQYF.

The chain carries TRBV7-9 and TRBJ1-3; D is perhaps TRBD1 (5 bases). Trimming stripped 1 base from V and 0 bases from J, with 16 bases between. Germline loops: CDR1 SEHNR, CDR2 FQNEAQ (reference sequence). The CDR3 contains 18 residues. The DNA of the CDR3 is TGTGCCAGCAGCTTAGAGGCTGGGGCCGGGACCTCTGGAAACACCATATATTTT. This encodes CASSLEAGAGTSGNTIYF.

This chain uses TRBV15 with TRBJ2-7, with 9 bases identical to TRBD1. The ends lost 5 bases at V and 5 bases at J; junction bases unmatched: 7. Germline assignment: CDR1 LNHNV and CDR2 YYDKDF (reference sequence). The CDR3 covers 14 residues. DNA of the CDR3: TGTGCCACCAGCGGCCTCCGGGACAGGGACGAGCAGTACTTC. Amino acid sequence: CATSGLRDRDEQYF.

CDR3 sequence reads: CASSQVPGTATNEKLFF. DNA of the CDR3: TGTGCCAGCAGCCAAGTGCCCGGGACCGCAACTAATGAAAAACTGTTTTTT. The rearrangement joins TRBV4-2 to TRBJ1-4; possibly TRBD1 for D (5 bases). The CDR3 is 17 amino acids. The ends were cut back, 1 base at V and 0 bases at J, with 12 bases in the middle. CDR1 and CDR2 (germline): LGHNA, YNFKEQ.